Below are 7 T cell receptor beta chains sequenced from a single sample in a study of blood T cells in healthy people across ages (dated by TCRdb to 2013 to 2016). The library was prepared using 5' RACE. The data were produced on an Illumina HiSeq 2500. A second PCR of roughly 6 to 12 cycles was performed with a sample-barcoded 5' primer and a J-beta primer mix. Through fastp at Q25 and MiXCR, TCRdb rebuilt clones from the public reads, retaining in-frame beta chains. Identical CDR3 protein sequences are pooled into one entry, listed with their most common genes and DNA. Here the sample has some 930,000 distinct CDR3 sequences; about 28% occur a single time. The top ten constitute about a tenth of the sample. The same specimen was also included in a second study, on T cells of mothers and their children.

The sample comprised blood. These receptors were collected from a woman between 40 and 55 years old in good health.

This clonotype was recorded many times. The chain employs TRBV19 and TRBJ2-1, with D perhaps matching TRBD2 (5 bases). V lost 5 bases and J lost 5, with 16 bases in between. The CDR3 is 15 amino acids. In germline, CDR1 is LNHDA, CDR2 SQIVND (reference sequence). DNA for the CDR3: TGTGCCAGTAGTGGCGGGTTCCTCCTAAACAATGAGCAGTTCTTC. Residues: CASSGGFLLNNEQFF.

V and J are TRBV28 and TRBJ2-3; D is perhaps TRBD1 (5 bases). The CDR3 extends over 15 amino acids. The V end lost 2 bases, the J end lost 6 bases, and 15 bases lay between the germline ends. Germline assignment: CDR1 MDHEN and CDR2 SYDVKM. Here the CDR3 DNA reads TGTGCCAGCAGTTTAGGGGTTGGTGGGGCGGATACGCAGTATTTT. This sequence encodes CASSLGVGGADTQYF. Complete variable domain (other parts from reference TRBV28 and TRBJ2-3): DVKVTQSSRYLVKRTGEKVFLECVQDMDHENMFWYRQDPGLGLRLIYFSYDVKMKEKGDIPEGYSVSREKKERFSLILESASTNQTSMYLCASSLGVGGADTQYFGPGTRLTVL.

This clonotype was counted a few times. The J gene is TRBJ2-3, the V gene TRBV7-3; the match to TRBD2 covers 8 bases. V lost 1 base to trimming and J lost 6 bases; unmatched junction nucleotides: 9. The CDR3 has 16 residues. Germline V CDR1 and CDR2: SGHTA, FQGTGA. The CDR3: CASSLSLAGGSDTQYF. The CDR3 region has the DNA TGTGCCAGCAGCTTAAGCTTGGCGGGGGGATCGGATACGCAGTATTTT.

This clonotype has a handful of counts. CDR3 residues: CASSEATDTPTKTQYF. The CDR3 DNA is TGTGCCAGCAGTGAAGCGACGGACACCCCCACGAAGACCCAGTACTTC. The gene calls are TRBV6-1 and TRBJ2-5; D perhaps matches TRBD1 (5 bases). This CDR3 is built from 16 residues. Deletions cut 0 bases from V and 6 bases from J, with 17 bases between. Germline lookup yields CDR1 MNHNS and CDR2 SASEGT.

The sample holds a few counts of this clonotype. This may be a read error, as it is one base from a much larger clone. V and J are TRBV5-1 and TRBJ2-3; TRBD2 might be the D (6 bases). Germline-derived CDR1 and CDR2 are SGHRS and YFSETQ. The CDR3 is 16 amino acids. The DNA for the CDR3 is TGCGCCGGCAGCTTGGACGGAGGGAGGAGCGCAGATACGCAGTATTTT. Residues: CAGSLDGGRSADTQYF.

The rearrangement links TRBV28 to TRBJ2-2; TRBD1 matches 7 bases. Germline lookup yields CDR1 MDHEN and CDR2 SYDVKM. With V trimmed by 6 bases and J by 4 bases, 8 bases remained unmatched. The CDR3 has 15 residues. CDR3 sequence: CASSPQGRRTGELFF. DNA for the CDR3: TGTGCCAGCAGCCCACAGGGGCGGCGCACCGGGGAGCTGTTTTTT.

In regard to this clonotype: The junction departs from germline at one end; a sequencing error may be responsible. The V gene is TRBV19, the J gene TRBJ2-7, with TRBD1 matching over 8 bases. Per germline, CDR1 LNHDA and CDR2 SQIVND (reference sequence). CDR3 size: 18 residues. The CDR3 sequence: CTSSIDSRGTGSSYEQCF. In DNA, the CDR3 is TGTACCAGTAGTATAGACAGCCGAGGGACAGGCAGCTCCTACGAGCAGTGCTTC.